This TCR beta chain was sequenced in a study of T-cell reconstitution after alpha-beta-depleted transplantation in children. Findings of the study overall: Several hundred expanded graft clones reportedly supplied alpha-beta T cells about two months after transplant. Recipient T cells and thymic progenitors that survived were the source of the high TCRbeta diversity seen at day 60 in some patients. T-cell numbers and diversity, one year after transplant, stemmed largely from T cells that were newly produced.

This clonotype was recorded at least ten times. Its antigen is currently unknown. A TCRbeta library incorporating unique molecular identifiers was prepared. Using its own MiXCR run on the PCR reads, TCRdb lists one record per CDR3 protein. The data contain about 440,000 distinct CDR3 sequences, approximately 42% of them singletons. The CDR3 spans 15 residues. Deletions cut 4 bases from V and 6 bases from J, with 16 bases between. Germline V gene lookup returns CDR1 LGHDT and CDR2 YNNKEL (reference sequence). This TCR was sampled from a girl aged 2-10 years with aplastic anemia, due to receive a stem cell transplant. Here the sequenced sample was PBMCs, taken before TCRalphabeta/CD19-depleted stem cell transplant. The gene calls are TRBV3-1 and TRBJ2-1; possible D gene TRBD2, 5 bases. The chain's CDR3 is CASSPDWARGNEQFF. CDR3 DNA sequence: TGTGCCAGCAGCCCGGACTGGGCCCGCGGCAATGAGCAGTTCTTC.